A selection of T cell receptor beta chains follows, all from one sample in a study of memory CD4+ T cells and cytomegalovirus serostatus. Profiling relied on immunoSEQ multiplex PCR, and the TCRdb table lists in-frame clones only, not all of them. This repertoire shows approximately 56,000 clones, 82% found once; its top ten account for around 0.43%. Specimen: memory CD4+ T cells from blood. These receptors were collected from an adult in good health and CMV-seronegative. Both conserved end residues are trimmed from each CDR3.

J,V,CDR3
TRBJ2-5,TRBV7-2,ASSPGLAGGQETQY
TRBJ2-7,TRBV18,ASSRKTGVGEQY
TRBJ1-2,TRBV10-3,AISDLDRSFYGYT
TRBJ1-2,TRBV11-2,ASSQGRVDYT
TRBJ1-5,TRBV27,ASSFRGQVLNQPQH
TRBJ2-7,TRBV7-9,ASSPLAGGSYEQY
TRBJ1-6,TRBV5-1,ASSLAAGLDSPLH
TRBJ1-1,TRBV27,ARPGRNENTEAF
TRBJ1-2,TRBV25-1,ASSELGGDGYT
TRBJ2-5,TRBV5-6,ASSLNGQGEETQY
TRBJ1-1,TRBV7-2,ASSWDRWNTEAF
TRBJ2-2,TRBV11-2,ASSWWGRTNTGELF
TRBJ1-5,TRBV6-4,ASSAGVGQPQH
TRBJ2-1,TRBV19,ASSRPSGNEQF
TRBJ2-2,TRBV7-6,ASSSGGYSNTGELF
TRBJ2-5,TRBV28,ASSTQGRGQETQY
TRBJ2-3,TRBV5-1,ASSRRQGAGTDTQY
TRBJ2-2,TRBV25-1,ASSGALGTGGSGELF
TRBJ1-2,TRBV30,AWSLAGGGYGYT
TRBJ2-5,TRBV28,ASSFGQASPAETQY
TRBJ1-1,TRBV30,AWRGSGQGNTEAF
TRBJ1-6,TRBV6-1,ASSGRGGHNSPLH
TRBJ2-1,TRBV4-1,ASSPGQTPRGYNEQF
TRBJ1-5,TRBV6-1,ASSVGLLQPQH
TRBJ2-3,TRBV5-6,ASSGTDRTDTQY
TRBJ1-5,TRBV30,AWSGGLGQPQH
TRBJ2-5,TRBV18,ASSGGTARGETQY
TRBJ1-6,TRBV4-3,ASSQEPGTSSPLH
TRBJ2-7,TRBV28,ASRPGPQTGEQY
TRBJ1-1,TRBV30,AWSVQTGEAF
TRBJ1-3,TRBV28,ASRVPSGNTIY
TRBJ1-2,TRBV5-6,ASSPGRGTGYGYT
TRBJ2-3,TRBV4-2,ASSQDALAGSGTDTQY
TRBJ1-2,TRBV5-5,ASSLGLQGKGHGYT
TRBJ2-3,TRBV5-1,ASSRGRTDTQY
TRBJ2-3,TRBV7-8,ASSLEGSPTDTQY
TRBJ1-1,TRBV5-1,ASSLTLQGSSEAF
TRBJ1-5,TRBV7-2,ASRPGGWDGSNQPQH
TRBJ1-2,TRBV5-1,ASGEGSYGYT
TRBJ1-1,TRBV28,ASSLWDRGAF
TRBJ1-1,TRBV29-1,SAGTGTLTEAF
TRBJ2-3,TRBV19,ASSIDRGLAGGPPDTQY
TRBJ2-7,TRBV5-1,ASSSGRQGKAYEQY
TRBJ1-1,TRBV18,ASSKQMNTEAF
TRBJ1-1,TRBV9,ASSVMSDLGTEAF
TRBJ1-2,TRBV28,ASSLEQARLYGYT
TRBJ2-7,TRBV19,ATQTGTGTYEQY
TRBJ2-3,TRBV20-1,SPARGDTQY
TRBJ2-3,TRBV5-1,ASSLRQGSTDTQY
TRBJ2-3,TRBV4-1,ASAPGPSGGITDTQY
TRBJ2-3,TRBV4-3,ASSQDTATDTQY
TRBJ2-1,TRBV7-9,ASSPPGDEQF